This T cell receptor beta chain was found in a study of control samples from healthy donors and cancer patients. The CDR3 is 13 amino acids. Trimming cost V 2 bases and J 8 bases, with 9 bases left between them. This table comes from immunoSEQ multiplex PCR, and its TCRdb copy is limited to in-frame clones, with some not included. The data hold about 89,000 clones, with roughly 86% observed a single time. Sequencing was carried out using blood. This sequence originates from a man aged 25 to 40 in good health. The V gene is TRBV12-3 or TRBV12-4, the J gene TRBJ1-4, with D unresolved. The CDR3 region has the DNA TGTGCCAGCAGTTTACGGCAGCGGGAAAAACTGTTTTTT. Its protein product is CASSLRQREKLFF.